The clone carrying this T cell receptor (beta chain) has at least ten counts. These data belong to a study of blood T cells in healthy people across ages. Germline CDR1 is SQVTM and CDR2 is ANQGSEA. This CDR3 is 13 amino acids long. Trimming removed 6 bases from V and 4 bases from J, with 10 bases in between. Then a second PCR, running roughly 7 to 11 cycles, was carried out with a sample-barcoded 5' primer and a J-beta primer mix. A single record per CDR3 protein comes from TCRdb applying MiXCR to the 5' RACE reads. The sample includes some 670,000 distinct CDR3 sequences, about 50% seen only once; the top ten take roughly 13%.

The origin of this receptor is a woman aged 80 or over in good health. The chain uses TRBV29-1 and TRBJ2-6; D not certain. What was sequenced was blood. The CDR3 nucleotides are TGCAGCGTGAGCCAGACCGGGGCCAACGTCCTGACTTTC. It specifies CSVSQTGANVLTF. Full variable domain (missing parts from reference TRBV29-1 and TRBJ2-6): SAVISQKPSRDICQRGTSLTIQCQVDSQVTMMFWYRQQPGQSLTLIATANQGSEATYESGFVIDKFPISRPNLTFSTLTVSNMSPEDSSIYLCSVSQTGANVLTFGAGSRLTVL.